Following are 32 T cell receptor beta chains from one sample sequenced in a study of blood T cell repertoires in COVID-19. Repertoires were generated with immunoSEQ multiplex PCR, while TCRdb's copy carries only in-frame clones and drops some. The sample includes fewer than 250,000 clones, 85% to 90% of them seen just once. The sequenced material came from peripheral blood. Every receptor here comes from a man aged 55-75 years with acute or convalescent COVID-19.

V and J are TRBV21-1 and TRBJ1-5. TRBV21-1 is marked as a pseudogene. CDR3 size: 16 residues. The CDR3 protein is CASSKVEGPLNQPQHF. CDR3 nucleotide sequence: TGTGCCAGCAGCAAAGTTGAGGGCCCCTTAAATCAGCCCCAGCATTTT.

Only one count was recorded for this clone. V and J are TRBV7-2 and TRBJ2-5; D not certain. CDR3 length: 13 amino acids. The V end lost 2 bases, the J end lost 2 bases, and 6 bases lay between the germline ends. Germline values: CDR1 SGHTA, CDR2 FQGNSA. CDR3 in amino acids: CASSLTIQETQYF. The CDR3 DNA reads TGTGCCAGCAGCTTAACTATACAAGAGACCCAGTACTTC.

This clone was seen a few times. The genes are TRBV4-1 and TRBJ1-2; D not resolved. Trimming pared 0 bases from V and 2 bases from J, leaving 10 bases between. Germline values: CDR1 MGHRA, CDR2 YSYEKL. The CDR3 loop spans 15 amino acids. The CDR3 DNA reads as TGCGCCAGCAGCCAAGAAGCGACCCACAACTATGGCTACACCTTC. Translating gives CASSQEATHNYGYTF.

The chain joins TRBV5-8 to TRBJ2-1; 11 nucleotides match TRBD2. Looked up from germline, CDR1 is SGHTS and CDR2 is YDEGEE. The CDR3 sequence is 15 residues long. V shed 5 bases, J shed 6 bases, and the junction held 7 bases outside the gene matches. The DNA for the CDR3 is TGTGCCAGCAGGGGGGGACTAGCGGTATCCAATGAGCAGTTCTTC. Translating gives CASRGGLAVSNEQFF.

This clone was counted only a few times. The chain couples TRBV12-3 or TRBV12-4 to TRBJ1-2; TRBD1 might be the D (6 bases). The CDR3 runs to 13 residues. V was cut by 1 base and J by 8 bases, with 11 bases left in between. This CDR3 reads CASSLGLGAGYTF. CDR3 sequence (DNA): TGTGCCAGCAGTTTAGGTTTGGGGGCAGGCTACACCTTC.

This clone has only a few counts. V is TRBV9 and J is TRBJ1-5; 7 positions agree with TRBD1. Trimming cost V 3 bases and J 2 bases; bases outside gene matches: 2. Germline assignment: CDR1 SGDLS and CDR2 YYNGEE. The CDR3 has 14 residues. CDR3 DNA: TGTGCCAGCAGCGGACAGGGCGGCAATCAGCCCCAGCATTTT. As protein: CASSGQGGNQPQHF.

The chain uses TRBV6-1 and TRBJ2-2, with 15 bases fitting TRBD2. V lost 1 base, J lost 4 bases, and 7 bases stayed unmatched. Looked up from germline, CDR1 is MNHNS and CDR2 is SASEGT. This CDR3 region has 19 residues. The DNA of the CDR3 is TGTGCCAGCAGTGAAGTTGGACTAGCGGGGGGGATTAGCACCGGGGAGCTGTTTTTT. Translating it yields CASSEVGLAGGISTGELFF.

V usage is TRBV30 and J usage is TRBJ2-5; 9 nucleotides match TRBD1. V lost 0 bases, J lost 5 bases, and 7 bases stayed unmatched. In germline, CDR1 is GTSNPN, CDR2 SVGIG (reference sequence). This CDR3 is 15 amino acids long. The CDR3 loop is CAWSVLGTGKETQYF. In DNA form, the CDR3 reads TGTGCCTGGAGTGTCCTCGGGACAGGGAAGGAGACCCAGTACTTC.

The gene calls are TRBV15 and TRBJ1-1; 8 nucleotides align to TRBD1. The length of the CDR3 is 18 residues. Germline lookup yields CDR1 LNHNV and CDR2 YYDKDF (reference sequence). V shed 1 base and J 3 bases; nucleotides not matched to a gene: 13. The CDR3 nucleotides are TGTGCCACCAGCAGAGGGTTAGCGGCAGGGGGCCGGGACACTGAAGCTTTCTTT. As protein: CATSRGLAAGGRDTEAFF.

V usage is TRBV11-2 and J usage is TRBJ2-3; a weak D match, TRBD1 (5 bases). Germline V gene sequence: CDR1 SGHAT, CDR2 FQNNGV. The germline V and J ends were trimmed by 5 bases and 15 bases, with 21 bases remaining between them. The CDR3 runs 13 residues. The CDR3 region has the DNA TGTGCCAGCAGCATCCCCCAGGGCTGGCAAAATTATTTT. As protein: CASSIPQGWQNYF. Full variable domain (rest looked up from reference TRBV11-2 and TRBJ2-3): EAGVAQSPRYKIIEKRQSVAFWCNPISGHATLYWYQQILGQGPKLLIQFQNNGVVDDSQLPKDRFSAERLKGVDSTLKIQPAKLEDSAVYLCASSIPQGWQNYFGPGTRLTVL.

CDR3 coding DNA: TGTGCCAGCAAACAGGATAGTAGCAATGAGCAGTTCTTC. Its protein product is CASKQDSSNEQFF. The rearrangement uses TRBV12-3 or TRBV12-4 and TRBJ2-1, with D tentatively TRBD1 (5 bases). V was pared by 7 bases and J by 6 bases, with 13 bases between. CDR3 length: 13 amino acids.

J is TRBJ1-3 and V is TRBV30; TRBD1 is a possible D gene (5 bases). Trimming stripped 3 bases from V and 5 bases from J, with 11 bases between. Germline CDR1 GTSNPN, CDR2 SVGIG (reference sequence). There are 13 residues in the CDR3. Written as DNA, the CDR3 is TGTGCCTGGAGCAGGGTTTCTAGAAACACCATATATTTT. Amino acids: CAWSRVSRNTIYF.

V is TRBV6-5 and J is TRBJ2-7, with a possible D match to TRBD2 (6 bases). This CDR3 has 13 residues. Trimming took 7 bases from V and 1 from J, leaving 11 bases between them. Germline loops: CDR1 MNHEY, CDR2 SVGAGI. The CDR3 region has the DNA TGTGCCAGCAACCCCGGGGGTTCCTACGAGCAGTACTTC. Translation: CASNPGGSYEQYF.

This sequence joins TRBV19 and TRBJ1-1; 9 positions agree with TRBD1. CDR3 size: 18 residues. V dropped 6 bases and J dropped 8; count of bases not matched to a gene: 22. Per germline, CDR1 LNHDA and CDR2 SQIVND (reference sequence). CDR3 region: CASRTRGPQGGQGSEAFF. CDR3 DNA: TGTGCCAGTAGGACGAGAGGGCCACAAGGGGGACAGGGATCAGAAGCTTTCTTT. The whole variable domain, filled in from reference TRBV19 and TRBJ1-1, reads DGGITQSPKYLFRKEGQNVTLSCEQNLNHDAMYWYRQDPGQGLRLIYYSQIVNDFQKGDIAEGYSVSREKKESFPLTVTSAQKNPTAFYLCASRTRGPQGGQGSEAFFGQGTRLTVV.

This clone showed up just a few times. In nucleotides, the CDR3 is TGTGCCAGCAGCTTAGAGAGGGGGCGAGAGACCCAGTACTTC. Translated, it gives CASSLERGRETQYF. The genes are TRBV7-9 and TRBJ2-5, with 7 bases identical to TRBD1. V was pared by 1 base and J by 4 bases, with 3 bases of the junction left unmatched. The CDR3 has 14 residues. Germline assignment: CDR1 SEHNR and CDR2 FQNEAQ (reference sequence).

Comments on this clone: The junction departs from the called germline gene at one end, perhaps through a read error. The chain combines TRBV14 with TRBJ1-6; the D is unclear. The germline gives CDR1 SGHDN, CDR2 FVKESK. CDR3 length: 12 residues. The CDR3 spells CASSPYNSPLHF. The CDR3 DNA reads TGTGCCAGCAGCCCCTACAATTCACCCCTCCACTTT.

The J gene is TRBJ2-5, the V gene TRBV13; 12 nucleotides align to TRBD2. The ends lost 5 bases at V and 1 base at J; junction bases unmatched: 5. CDR1 and CDR2 (germline): PRHDT, FYEKMQ (reference sequence). This CDR3 has 16 amino acids. This CDR3 reads CASSITSGGSQETQYF. CDR3 bases: TGTGCCAGCAGCATTACTAGCGGGGGGTCCCAAGAGACCCAGTACTTC.

This clone was detected a few times. The V gene is TRBV30, the J gene TRBJ1-6, with D tentatively TRBD1 (5 bases). Germline assignment: CDR1 GTSNPN and CDR2 SVGIG (reference sequence). The CDR3 is 14 amino acids. Between the trimmed V and J ends, which lost 4 bases and 9 bases, there was a span of 16 bases. The CDR3 DNA is TGTGCCTGGACGGGTTTAGCGGGGGGTTCACCCCTCCACTTT. Encoded protein: CAWTGLAGGSPLHF.

The rearrangement joins TRBV5-6 to TRBJ1-6; 8 nucleotides agree with TRBD1. The CDR3 contains 15 residues. Trimming at V came to 3 bases and at J to 7 bases, leaving 6 bases not matched to a gene. Germline-derived CDR1 and CDR2 are SGHDT and YYEEEE. The CDR3 spells CASSYGAGGNSPLHF. The DNA for the CDR3 is TGTGCCAGCAGCTATGGGGCAGGGGGCAATTCACCCCTCCACTTT.

This chain connects TRBV11-2 to TRBJ2-5; 7 nucleotides line up with TRBD2. The CDR3 extends over 16 amino acids. Germline loops: CDR1 SGHAT, CDR2 FQNNGV. V shed 1 base and J 7 bases; nucleotides not matched to a gene: 12. CDR3 residues: CASSLVPSGARGTQYF. CDR3 bases: TGTGCCAGCAGCTTAGTTCCCAGCGGGGCCCGGGGGACCCAGTACTTC.

CDR3 amino acids: CASSLISGGVGETQYF. The CDR3 coding sequence is TGTGCCAGCAGCTTAATTAGCGGGGGGGTCGGAGAGACCCAGTACTTC. The chain couples TRBV7-3 to TRBJ2-5; TRBD2 aligns across 11 bases. The germline V gene has CDR1 SGHTA and CDR2 FQGTGA. The J segment lost 4 bases and the V segment lost 1 base, leaving 5 bases of the junction unmatched. CDR3 length: 16 amino acids.

This clone came up once. This chain uses TRBV3-1 (or the pseudogene TRBV3-2) with TRBJ2-2, with D maybe TRBD2 (5 bases). The CDR3 has 18 amino acids. With 3 bases removed from V and 5 bases from J, the gap between germline ends came to 22 bases. Germline loops: CDR1 LGHDT, CDR2 YNNKEL (reference sequence). In nucleotides, the CDR3 is TGTGCCAGCAGCCATCCCCCCACACTAGTTTGGAGGACCGGGGAGCTGTTTTTT. Translation: CASSHPPTLVWRTGELFF.

V is TRBV27 and J is TRBJ1-1; D remains ambiguous. The CDR3 spans 12 residues. Trimming stripped 5 bases from V and 7 bases from J, with 11 bases between. Germline CDR1 and CDR2: MNHEY and SMNVEV (reference sequence). The CDR3 sequence: CASSRRGIEAFF. CDR3 bases: TGTGCCAGCAGTCGTCGAGGGATTGAAGCTTTCTTT.

The genes are TRBV15 and TRBJ1-6, with D maybe TRBD1 (5 bases). There are 17 residues in the CDR3. Germline V gene data show CDR1 as LNHNV and CDR2 as YYDKDF (reference sequence). With 4 bases removed from V and 5 bases from J, the gap between germline ends came to 18 bases. CDR3 bases: TGTGCCACCAGCACCCTAAGGGGAGGGATCAATAATTCACCCCTCCACTTT. Amino acid sequence: CATSTLRGGINNSPLHF.

The J gene is TRBJ2-2, the V gene TRBV9; maybe TRBD2 (6 bases). Per the germline V gene, CDR1 is SGDLS and CDR2 is YYNGEE. The V gene lost 4 bases and the J gene lost 6 bases, with 13 bases spanning the gap. The CDR3 has 14 residues. CDR3: CASSTRGMAGELFF. In DNA form, the CDR3 reads TGTGCCAGCAGCACTCGGGGGATGGCCGGGGAGCTGTTTTTT. Together with reference TRBV9 and TRBJ2-2, the CDR3 gives the full variable domain: DSGVTQTPKHLITATGQRVTLRCSPRSGDLSVYWYQQSLDQGLQFLIQYYNGEERAKGNILERFSAQQFPDLHSELNLSSLELGDSALYFCASSTRGMAGELFFGEGSRLTVL.

V is TRBV27 and J is TRBJ1-6, with 10 nucleotides matching TRBD1. Germline assignment: CDR1 MNHEY and CDR2 SMNVEV (reference sequence). The CDR3 is 14 residues long. Unmatched junction bases numbered 3, after V lost 6 bases and J lost 7 bases. CDR3 in DNA: TGTGCCAGCAGGACAGGGGGCTACAATTCACCCCTCCACTTT. This sequence encodes CASRTGGYNSPLHF.

The chain is built from TRBV10-3 and TRBJ1-2; 8 bases align to TRBD1. The trim removed 0 bases at V and 7 bases at J, leaving 13 bases unmatched. The CDR3 has 17 residues. Germline V lookup: CDR1 ENHRY, CDR2 SYGVKD. Here the CDR3 DNA reads TGTGCCATCAGTGAGTCGATAGGACTGGACAGGGAAGCTGGCTACACCTTC. Translation: CAISESIGLDREAGYTF.

The chain is built from TRBV7-9 and TRBJ2-5; TRBD1 might be the D (5 bases). The CDR3 runs 15 residues. The ends were cut back, 5 bases at V and 2 bases at J, with 15 bases in the middle. CDR1 is SEHNR and CDR2 is FQNEAQ in the germline V gene (reference sequence). The CDR3 sequence: CASSPTDTLQETQYF. CDR3 DNA: TGTGCCAGCAGCCCGACGGACACCTTACAAGAGACCCAGTACTTC. Full variable domain (remainder filled in from reference TRBV7-9 and TRBJ2-5): DTGVSQNPRHKITKRGQNVTFRCDPISEHNRLYWYRQTLGQGPEFLTYFQNEAQLEKSRLLSDRFSAERPKGSFSTLEIQRTEQGDSAMYLCASSPTDTLQETQYFGPGTRLLVL.

The chain couples TRBV11-3 to TRBJ2-1; TRBD2 is a possible D gene (7 bases). The germline V gene encodes CDR1 SGHNT and CDR2 YENEEA. Deletions cut 0 bases from V and 6 bases from J, with 12 bases between. The CDR3 runs to 15 residues. For the CDR3, the DNA is TGTGCCAGCAGCTTAGAGGGGGGGGCCCTCAATGAGCAGTTCTTC. It codes for CASSLEGGALNEQFF.

This sequence joins TRBV10-3 and TRBJ2-5; 14 bases agree with TRBD2. Per germline, CDR1 ENHRY and CDR2 SYGVKD. The junction had 7 bases not matched to a gene; V was cut back by 6 bases and J by 4 bases. The CDR3 totals 16 residues. This chain's CDR3 is CAISPTSGGAGETQYF. The CDR3 DNA reads as TGTGCCATCAGCCCGACTAGCGGGGGGGCTGGAGAGACCCAGTACTTC.

This sequence joins TRBV4-2 and TRBJ1-2, with TRBD1 identical over 9 bases. V shed 2 bases and J 4 bases; nucleotides not matched to a gene: 20. CDR1 is LGHNA, CDR2 YNFKEQ, per germline. The CDR3 has 20 residues. CDR3 loop: CASSQHTGTGYELSLYGYTF. The CDR3 region has the DNA TGTGCCAGCAGCCAACACACCGGGACAGGGTATGAGTTGTCGCTCTATGGCTACACCTTC.

V and J are TRBV7-2 and TRBJ1-1; D gene uncertain. Germline-derived CDR1 and CDR2 are SGHTA and FQGNSA. V lost 1 base and J lost 8, with 11 bases in between. The CDR3 covers 13 residues. The CDR3 coding sequence is TGTGCCAGCAGCTTAGGTCCAGGATGGGAAGCTTTCTTT. It specifies CASSLGPGWEAFF. Full variable domain (missing parts from reference TRBV7-2 and TRBJ1-1): GAGVSQSPSNKVTEKGKDVELRCDPISGHTALYWYRQSLGQGLEFLIYFQGNSAPDKSGLPSDRFSAERTGGSVSTLTIQRTQQEDSAVYLCASSLGPGWEAFFGQGTRLTVV.